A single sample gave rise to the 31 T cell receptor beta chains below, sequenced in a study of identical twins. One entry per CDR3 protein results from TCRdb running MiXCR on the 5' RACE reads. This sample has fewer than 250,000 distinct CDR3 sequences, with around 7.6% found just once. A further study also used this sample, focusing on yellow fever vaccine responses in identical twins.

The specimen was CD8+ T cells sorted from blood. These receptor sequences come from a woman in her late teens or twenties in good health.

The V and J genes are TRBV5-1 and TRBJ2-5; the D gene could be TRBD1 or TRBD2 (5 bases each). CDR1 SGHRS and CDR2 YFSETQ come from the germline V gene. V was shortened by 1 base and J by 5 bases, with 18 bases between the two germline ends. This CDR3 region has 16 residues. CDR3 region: CASSLLFQGERETQYF. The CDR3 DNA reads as TGCGCCAGCAGCTTGCTATTCCAGGGAGAGAGGGAGACCCAGTACTTC. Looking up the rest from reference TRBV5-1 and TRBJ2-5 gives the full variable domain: KAGVTQTPRYLIKTRGQQVTLSCSPISGHRSVSWYQQTPGQGLQFLFEYFSETQRNKGNFPGRFSGRQFSNSRSEMNVSTLELGDSALYLCASSLLFQGERETQYFGPGTRLLVL.

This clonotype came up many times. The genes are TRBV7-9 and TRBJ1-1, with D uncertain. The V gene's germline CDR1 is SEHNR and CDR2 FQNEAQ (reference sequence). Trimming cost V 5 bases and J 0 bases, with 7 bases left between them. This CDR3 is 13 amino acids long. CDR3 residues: CASSGSMNTEAFF. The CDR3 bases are TGTGCCAGCAGCGGAAGTATGAACACTGAAGCTTTCTTT.

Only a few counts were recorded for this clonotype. The CDR3 coding sequence is TGTGCCAGCAGTTACGTGCCCTACAGCACAGATACGCAGTATTTT. It yields the protein CASSYVPYSTDTQYF. The V call is TRBV6-5, the J call TRBJ2-3; D gene uncertain. This CDR3 has 15 amino acids. The ends were cut back, 2 bases at V and 0 bases at J, with 9 bases in the middle. Germline CDR1 is MNHEY and CDR2 is SVGAGI.

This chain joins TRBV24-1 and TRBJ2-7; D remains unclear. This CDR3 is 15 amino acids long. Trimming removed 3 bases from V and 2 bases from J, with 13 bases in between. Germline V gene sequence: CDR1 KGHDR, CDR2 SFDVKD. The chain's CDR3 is CATSDPRSGPYEQYF. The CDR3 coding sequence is TGTGCCACCAGTGATCCCCGGTCGGGCCCCTACGAGCAGTACTTC.

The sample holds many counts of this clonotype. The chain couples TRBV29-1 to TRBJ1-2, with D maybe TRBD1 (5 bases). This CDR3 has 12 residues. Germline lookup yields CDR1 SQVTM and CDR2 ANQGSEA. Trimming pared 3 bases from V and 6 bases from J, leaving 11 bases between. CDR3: CSVDMGLHGYTF. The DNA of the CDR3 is TGCAGCGTTGACATGGGGCTTCATGGCTACACCTTC.

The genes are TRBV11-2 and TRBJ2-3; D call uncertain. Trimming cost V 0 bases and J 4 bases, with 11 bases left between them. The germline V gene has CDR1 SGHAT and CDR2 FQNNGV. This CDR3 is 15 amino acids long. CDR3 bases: TGTGCCAGCAGCTTAGACGGGCAGCCGGCAGATACGCAGTATTTT. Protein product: CASSLDGQPADTQYF.

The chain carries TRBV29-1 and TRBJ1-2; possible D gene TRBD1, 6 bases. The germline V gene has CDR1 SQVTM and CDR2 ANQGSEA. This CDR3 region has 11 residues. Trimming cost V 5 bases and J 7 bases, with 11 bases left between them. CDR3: CSVRGGAGYTF. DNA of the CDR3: TGCAGCGTTCGGGGGGGCGCTGGCTACACCTTC.

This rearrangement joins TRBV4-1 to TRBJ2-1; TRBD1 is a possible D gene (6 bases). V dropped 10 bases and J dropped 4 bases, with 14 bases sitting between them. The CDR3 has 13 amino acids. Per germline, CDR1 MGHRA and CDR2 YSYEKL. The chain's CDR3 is CATRDTYYNEQFF. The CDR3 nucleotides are TGCGCCACCAGGGACACCTATTACAATGAGCAGTTCTTC.

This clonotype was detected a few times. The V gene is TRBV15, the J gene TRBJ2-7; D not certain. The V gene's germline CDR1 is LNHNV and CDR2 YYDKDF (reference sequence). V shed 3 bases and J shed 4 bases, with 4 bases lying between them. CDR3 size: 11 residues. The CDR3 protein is CATSRGYEQYF. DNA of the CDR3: TGTGCCACCAGCAGGGGTTACGAGCAGTACTTC.

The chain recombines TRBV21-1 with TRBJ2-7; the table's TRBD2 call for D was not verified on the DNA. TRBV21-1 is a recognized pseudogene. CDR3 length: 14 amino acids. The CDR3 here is CASSNRLDKCEQYF. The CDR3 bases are TGTGCCAGCAGCAATCGACTAGATAAATGCGAGCAGTACTTC.

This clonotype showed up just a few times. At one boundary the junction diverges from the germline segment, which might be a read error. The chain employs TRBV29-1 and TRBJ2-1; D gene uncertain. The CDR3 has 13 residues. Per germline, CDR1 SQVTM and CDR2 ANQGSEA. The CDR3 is CSVGPPHYTEQFF. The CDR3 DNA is TGCAGCGTTGGTCCCCCCCACTACACTGAGCAGTTCTTC.

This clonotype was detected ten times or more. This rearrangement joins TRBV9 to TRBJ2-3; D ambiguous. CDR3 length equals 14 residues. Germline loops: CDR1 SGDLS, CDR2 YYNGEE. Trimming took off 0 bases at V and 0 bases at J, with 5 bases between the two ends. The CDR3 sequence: CASSVVVSTDTQYF. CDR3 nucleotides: TGTGCCAGCAGCGTAGTGGTGAGCACAGATACGCAGTATTTT.

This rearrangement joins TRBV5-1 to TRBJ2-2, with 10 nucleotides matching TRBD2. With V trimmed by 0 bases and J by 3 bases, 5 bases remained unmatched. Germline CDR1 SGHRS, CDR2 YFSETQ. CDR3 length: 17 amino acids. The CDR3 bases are TGCGCCAGCAGCTTGGGAGGGACTAGCGACTACACCGGGGAGCTGTTTTTT. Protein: CASSLGGTSDYTGELFF.

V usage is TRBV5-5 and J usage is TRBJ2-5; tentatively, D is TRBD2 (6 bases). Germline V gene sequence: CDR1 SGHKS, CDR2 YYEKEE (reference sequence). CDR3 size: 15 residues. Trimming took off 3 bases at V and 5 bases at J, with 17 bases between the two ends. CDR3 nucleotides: TGTGCCAGCAGCTGGGGAGGACGGGCGGGGGAGACCCAGTACTTC. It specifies CASSWGGRAGETQYF.

The chain's CDR3 is CSARGRAAGNTIYF. CDR3 DNA sequence: TGCAGTGCTAGAGGGAGGGCAGCTGGAAACACCATATATTTT. The J gene is TRBJ1-3, the V gene TRBV20-1; no definite D call. Between the trimmed V and J ends, which lost 1 base and 2 bases, there was a span of 9 bases. This CDR3 comprises 14 residues. Germline CDR1 is DFQATT and CDR2 is SNEGSKA (reference sequence).

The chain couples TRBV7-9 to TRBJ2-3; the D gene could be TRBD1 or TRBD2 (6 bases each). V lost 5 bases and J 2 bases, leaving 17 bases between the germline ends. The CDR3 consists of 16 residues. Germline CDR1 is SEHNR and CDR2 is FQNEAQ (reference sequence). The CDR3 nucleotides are TGTGCCAGCAGCCCACCGAGGGGGGCGGCCACAGATACGCAGTATTTT. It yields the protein CASSPPRGAATDTQYF. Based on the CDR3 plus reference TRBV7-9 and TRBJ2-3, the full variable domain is DTGVSQNPRHKITKRGQNVTFRCDPISEHNRLYWYRQTLGQGPEFLTYFQNEAQLEKSRLLSDRFSAERPKGSFSTLEIQRTEQGDSAMYLCASSPPRGAATDTQYFGPGTRLTVL.

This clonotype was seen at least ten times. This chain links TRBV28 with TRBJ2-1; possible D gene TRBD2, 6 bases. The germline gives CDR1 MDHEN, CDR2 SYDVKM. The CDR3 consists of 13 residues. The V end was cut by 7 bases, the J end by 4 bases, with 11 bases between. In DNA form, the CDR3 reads TGTGCCAGCAACGTAGCGGTGTACAATGAGCAGTTCTTC. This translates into CASNVAVYNEQFF. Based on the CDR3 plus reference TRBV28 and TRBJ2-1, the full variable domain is DVKVTQSSRYLVKRTGEKVFLECVQDMDHENMFWYRQDPGLGLRLIYFSYDVKMKEKGDIPEGYSVSREKKERFSLILESASTNQTSMYLCASNVAVYNEQFFGPGTRLTVL.

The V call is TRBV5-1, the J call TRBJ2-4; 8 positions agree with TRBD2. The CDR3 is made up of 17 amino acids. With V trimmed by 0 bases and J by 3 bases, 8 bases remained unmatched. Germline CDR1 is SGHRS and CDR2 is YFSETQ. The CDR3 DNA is TGCGCCAGCAGCTTGGCCGGGGGGCGGGGGGACAAAAACATTCAGTACTTC. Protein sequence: CASSLAGGRGDKNIQYF.

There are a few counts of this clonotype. CDR3 DNA: TGTGCCAGCAGCTTATTCCTCGAGGGACTAGCACAAGAGACCCAGTACTTC. Protein sequence: CASSLFLEGLAQETQYF. The chain employs TRBV7-6 and TRBJ2-5; 9 positions match TRBD2. After removal of 2 bases from V and 2 bases from J, the junction contained 9 bases not matched to a gene. The length of the CDR3 is 17 residues. The V gene's germline CDR1 is SGHVS and CDR2 FNYEAQ.

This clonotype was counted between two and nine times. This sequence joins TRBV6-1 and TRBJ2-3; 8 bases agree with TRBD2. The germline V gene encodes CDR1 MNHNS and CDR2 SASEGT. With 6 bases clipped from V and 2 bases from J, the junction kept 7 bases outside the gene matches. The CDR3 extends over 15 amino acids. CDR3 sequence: CASSRTSGATDTQYF. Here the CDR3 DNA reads TGTGCCAGCAGCCGCACTAGCGGTGCCACAGATACGCAGTATTTT.

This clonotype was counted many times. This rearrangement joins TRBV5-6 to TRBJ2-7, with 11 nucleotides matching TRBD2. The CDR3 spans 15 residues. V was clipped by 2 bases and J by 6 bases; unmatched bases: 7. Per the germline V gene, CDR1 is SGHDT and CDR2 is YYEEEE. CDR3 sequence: CASSLDGTSGFEQYF. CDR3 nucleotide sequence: TGTGCCAGCAGCTTAGACGGGACTAGCGGTTTCGAGCAGTACTTC.

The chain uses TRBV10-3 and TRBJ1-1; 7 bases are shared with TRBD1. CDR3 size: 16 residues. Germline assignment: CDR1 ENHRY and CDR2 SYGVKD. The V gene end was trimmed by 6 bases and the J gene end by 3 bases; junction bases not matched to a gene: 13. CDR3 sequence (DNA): TGTGCCATCAGCTCTACTGACAGGGTAGGGGACACTGAAGCTTTCTTT. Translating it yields CAISSTDRVGDTEAFF.

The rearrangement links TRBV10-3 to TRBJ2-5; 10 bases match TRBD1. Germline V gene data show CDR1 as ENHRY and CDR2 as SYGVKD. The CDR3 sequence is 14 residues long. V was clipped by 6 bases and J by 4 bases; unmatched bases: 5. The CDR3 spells CAIRGQGEAETQYF. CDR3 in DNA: TGTGCCATCAGAGGACAGGGGGAGGCAGAGACCCAGTACTTC.

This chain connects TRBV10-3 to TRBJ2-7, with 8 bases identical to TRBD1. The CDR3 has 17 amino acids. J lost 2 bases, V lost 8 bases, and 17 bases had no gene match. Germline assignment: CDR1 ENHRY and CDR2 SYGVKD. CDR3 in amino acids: CAISPHPRTGMTYEQYF. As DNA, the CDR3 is TGTGCCATCTCCCCTCATCCCCGGACAGGGATGACCTACGAGCAGTACTTC.

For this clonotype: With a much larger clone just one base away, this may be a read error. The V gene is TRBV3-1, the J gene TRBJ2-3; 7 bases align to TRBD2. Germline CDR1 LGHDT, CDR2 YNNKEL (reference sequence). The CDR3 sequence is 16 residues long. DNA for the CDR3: TGTGCCAGCAGCTCCCCGGGAGGAACGAGCACAGATACGCGGTATTTT. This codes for CASSSPGGTSTDTRYF.

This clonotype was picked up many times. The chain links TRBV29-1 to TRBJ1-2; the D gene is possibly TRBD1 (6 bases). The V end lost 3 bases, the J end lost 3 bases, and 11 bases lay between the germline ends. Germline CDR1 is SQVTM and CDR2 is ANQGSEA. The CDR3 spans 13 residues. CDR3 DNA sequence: TGCAGCGTTGAGACCGACAGGCACTATGGCTACACCTTC. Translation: CSVETDRHYGYTF.

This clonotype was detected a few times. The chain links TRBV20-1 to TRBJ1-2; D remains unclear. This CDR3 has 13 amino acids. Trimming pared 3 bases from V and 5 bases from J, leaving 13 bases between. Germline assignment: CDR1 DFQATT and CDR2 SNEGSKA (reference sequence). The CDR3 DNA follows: TGCAGTGCTAGTGACACGAACGGATATGGCTACACCTTC. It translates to CSASDTNGYGYTF.

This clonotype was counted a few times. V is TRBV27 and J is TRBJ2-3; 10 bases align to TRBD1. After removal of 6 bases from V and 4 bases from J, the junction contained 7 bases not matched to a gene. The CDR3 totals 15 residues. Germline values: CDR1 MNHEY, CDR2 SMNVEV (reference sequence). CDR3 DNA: TGTGCCAGCAGCCGGGGACAGGGGTTAGCAGATACGCAGTATTTT. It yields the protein CASSRGQGLADTQYF.

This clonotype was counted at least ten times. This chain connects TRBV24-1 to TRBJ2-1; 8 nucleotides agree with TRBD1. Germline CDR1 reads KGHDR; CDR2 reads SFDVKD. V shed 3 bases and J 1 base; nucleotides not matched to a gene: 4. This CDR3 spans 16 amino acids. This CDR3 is CATSDATGGSYNEQFF. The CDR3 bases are TGTGCCACCAGTGATGCTACAGGGGGGTCCTACAATGAGCAGTTCTTC.

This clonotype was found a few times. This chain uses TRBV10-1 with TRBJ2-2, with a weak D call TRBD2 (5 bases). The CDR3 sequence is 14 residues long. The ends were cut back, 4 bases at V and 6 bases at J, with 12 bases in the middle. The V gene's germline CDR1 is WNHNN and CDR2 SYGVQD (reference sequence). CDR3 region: CASSAIGSAGELFF. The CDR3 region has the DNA TGCGCCAGCAGTGCCATAGGGAGCGCCGGGGAGCTGTTTTTT.

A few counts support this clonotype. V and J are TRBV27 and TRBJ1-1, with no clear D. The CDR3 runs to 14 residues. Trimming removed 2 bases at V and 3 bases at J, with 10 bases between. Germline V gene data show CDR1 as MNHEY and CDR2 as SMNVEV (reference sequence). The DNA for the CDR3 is TGTGCCAGCAGTTTAACAGCAGGCCACACTGAAGCTTTCTTT. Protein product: CASSLTAGHTEAFF.